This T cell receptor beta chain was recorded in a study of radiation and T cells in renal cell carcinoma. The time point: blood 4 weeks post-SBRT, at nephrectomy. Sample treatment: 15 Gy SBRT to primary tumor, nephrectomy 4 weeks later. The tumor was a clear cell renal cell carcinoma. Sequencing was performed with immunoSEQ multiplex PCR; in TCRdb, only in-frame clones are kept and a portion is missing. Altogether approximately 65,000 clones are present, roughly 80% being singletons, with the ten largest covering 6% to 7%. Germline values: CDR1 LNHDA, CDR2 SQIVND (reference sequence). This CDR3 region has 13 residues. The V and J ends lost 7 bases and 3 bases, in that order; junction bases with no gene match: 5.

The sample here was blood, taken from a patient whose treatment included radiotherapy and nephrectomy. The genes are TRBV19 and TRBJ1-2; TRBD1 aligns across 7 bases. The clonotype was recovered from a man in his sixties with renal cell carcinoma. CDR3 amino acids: CASKGQADYGYTF. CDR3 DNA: TGTGCCAGTAAAGGACAGGCGGACTATGGCTACACCTTC.